This TCR beta chain emerged from a study of T cells after yellow fever vaccination. This clonotype came up many times. The antigen remains unidentified. The TCR cDNA carried a universal primer site and UMIs from 5'RACE template switching. From the 5' RACE reads, TCRdb called clonotypes with MiXCR, one entry per CDR3 protein. The sample consists of roughly 300,000 distinct CDR3 sequences, 6.8% of them appearing once. The V end lost 0 bases, the J end lost 4 bases, and 10 bases lay between the germline ends. The CDR3 length is 14 residues. The germline gives CDR1 SGHRS, CDR2 YFSETQ. General observations from the study: The secondary response was weaker, and its peak arrived faster, on day 5 versus 15. Overlap between CD4 and CD8 compartments was detected for a small share of clonotypes. Re-detected after boosting: most primary clones, almost 97% of CD4 and roughly 88% of CD8.

The V and J genes are TRBV5-1 and TRBJ1-1, with a weak D call TRBD1 (5 bases). The sample in question was PBMCs, obtained around 45 days after the first yellow fever vaccination. The sequence was obtained from a man aged 18 to 30 who received the YFV17D yellow fever vaccine. The CDR3 protein is CASSLDPGGTEAFF. The CDR3 region has the DNA TGCGCCAGCAGCTTGGATCCGGGGGGCACTGAAGCTTTCTTT.